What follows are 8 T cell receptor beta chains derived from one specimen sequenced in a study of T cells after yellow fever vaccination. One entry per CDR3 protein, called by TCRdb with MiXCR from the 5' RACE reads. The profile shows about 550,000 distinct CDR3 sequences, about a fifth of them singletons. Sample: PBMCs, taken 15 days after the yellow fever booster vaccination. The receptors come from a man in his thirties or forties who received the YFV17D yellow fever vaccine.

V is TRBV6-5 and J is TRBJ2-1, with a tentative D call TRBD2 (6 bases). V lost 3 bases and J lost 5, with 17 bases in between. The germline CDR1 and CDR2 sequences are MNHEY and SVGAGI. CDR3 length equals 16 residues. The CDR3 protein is CASSYYSSVWNNEQFF. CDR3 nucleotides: TGTGCCAGCAGTTATTATTCTAGCGTGTGGAACAATGAGCAGTTCTTC.

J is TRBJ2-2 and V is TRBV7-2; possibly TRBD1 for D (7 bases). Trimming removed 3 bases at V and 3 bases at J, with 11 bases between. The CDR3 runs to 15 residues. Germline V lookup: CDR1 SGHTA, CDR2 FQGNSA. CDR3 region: CASSFRRGDTGELFF. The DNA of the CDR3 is TGTGCCAGCAGCTTTCGCAGGGGGGACACCGGGGAGCTGTTTTTT.

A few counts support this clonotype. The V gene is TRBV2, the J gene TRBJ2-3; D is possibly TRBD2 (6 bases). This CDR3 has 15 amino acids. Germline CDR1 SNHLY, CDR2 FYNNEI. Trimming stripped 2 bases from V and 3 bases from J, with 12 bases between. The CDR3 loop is CASSELARKTDTQYF. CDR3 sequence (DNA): TGTGCCAGCAGTGAACTAGCGCGTAAGACAGATACGCAGTATTTT.

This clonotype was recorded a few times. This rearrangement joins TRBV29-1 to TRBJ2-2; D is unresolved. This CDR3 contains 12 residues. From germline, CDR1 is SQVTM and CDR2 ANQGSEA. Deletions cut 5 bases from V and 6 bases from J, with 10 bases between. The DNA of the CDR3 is TGCAGCGTTTCCAGCGTCGCCGGGGAGCTGTTTTTT. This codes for CSVSSVAGELFF.

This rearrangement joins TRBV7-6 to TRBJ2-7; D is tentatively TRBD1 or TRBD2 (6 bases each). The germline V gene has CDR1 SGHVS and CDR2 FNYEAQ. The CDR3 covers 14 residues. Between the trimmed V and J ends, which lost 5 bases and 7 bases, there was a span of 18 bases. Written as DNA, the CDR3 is TGTGCCAGCAGCCAGGACTGGGGGGCTGGGGAGCAGTACTTC. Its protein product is CASSQDWGAGEQYF.

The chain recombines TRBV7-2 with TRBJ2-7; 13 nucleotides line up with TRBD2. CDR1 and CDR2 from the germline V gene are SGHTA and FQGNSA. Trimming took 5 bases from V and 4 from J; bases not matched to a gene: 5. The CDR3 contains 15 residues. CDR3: CASSRQGLAGYEQYF. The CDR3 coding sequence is TGTGCCAGCAGCAGACAGGGACTAGCGGGGTACGAGCAGTACTTC.

CDR3 protein: CASRPFPGGRTDTQYF. The CDR3 DNA follows: TGTGCCAGCAGACCATTCCCGGGAGGACGCACAGATACGCAGTATTTT. This chain uses TRBV12-3 or TRBV12-4 with TRBJ2-3; 7 positions match TRBD2. CDR3 length equals 16 residues. V lost 6 bases and J lost 1; bases outside the gene matches: 10.

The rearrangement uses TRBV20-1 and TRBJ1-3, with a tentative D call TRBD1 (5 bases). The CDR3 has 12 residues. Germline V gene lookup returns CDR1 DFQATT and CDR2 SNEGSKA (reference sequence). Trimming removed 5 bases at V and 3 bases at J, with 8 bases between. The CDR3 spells CSAPGNGNTIYF. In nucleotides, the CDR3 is TGCAGTGCTCCAGGGAATGGAAACACCATATATTTT.